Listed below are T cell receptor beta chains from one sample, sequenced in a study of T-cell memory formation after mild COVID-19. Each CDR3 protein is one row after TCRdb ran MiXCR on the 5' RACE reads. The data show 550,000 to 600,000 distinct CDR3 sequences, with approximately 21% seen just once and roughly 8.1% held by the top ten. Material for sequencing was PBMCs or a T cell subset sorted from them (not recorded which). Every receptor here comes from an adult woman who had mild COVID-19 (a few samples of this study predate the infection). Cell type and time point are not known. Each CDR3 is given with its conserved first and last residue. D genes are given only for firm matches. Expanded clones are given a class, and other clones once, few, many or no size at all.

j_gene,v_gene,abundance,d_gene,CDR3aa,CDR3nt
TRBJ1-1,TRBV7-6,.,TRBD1,CASSFEGATEAFF,TGTGCCAGCAGCTTTGAGGGGGCCACTGAAGCTTTCTTT
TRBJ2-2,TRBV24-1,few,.,CATVGIHYTGELFF,TGTGCCACCGTAGGGATCCATTACACCGGGGAGCTGTTTTTT
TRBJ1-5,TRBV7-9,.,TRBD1,CASSSTGGSNQPQHF,TGTGCCAGCAGTTCCACAGGGGGCTCCAATCAGCCCCAGCATTTT
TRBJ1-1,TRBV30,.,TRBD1,CAWRSMDRENAEAFF,TGTGCCTGGAGATCAATGGACAGGGAGAACGCTGAAGCTTTCTTT
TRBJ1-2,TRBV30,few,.,CAWSAPLRDPYGYTF,TGTGCCTGGAGTGCCCCTCTCCGGGACCCCTATGGCTACACCTTC
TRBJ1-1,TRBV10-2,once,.,CASSEVLLTPNTEAFF,TGCGCCAGCAGTGAGGTTCTTCTAACACCGAACACTGAAGCTTTCTTT
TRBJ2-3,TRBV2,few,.,CASSSTLGLRSTDTQYF,TGTGCCAGCAGCTCCACCCTGGGACTTCGGAGCACAGATACGCAGTATTTT
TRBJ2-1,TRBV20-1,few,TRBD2,CSPTSGSSGEQFF,TGCAGTCCGACTAGCGGGAGCTCAGGCGAGCAGTTCTTC
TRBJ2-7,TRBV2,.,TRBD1,CASSRNRDSLGQYF,TGTGCCAGCAGCCGAAACAGGGACAGCCTGGGGCAGTACTTC
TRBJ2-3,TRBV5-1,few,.,CASSPYDTDTQYF,TGCGCCAGCAGTCCCTACGACACAGATACGCAGTATTTT
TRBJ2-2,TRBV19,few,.,CASSMNSGKHTGELFF,TGTGCCAGTAGTATGAATAGCGGCAAGCACACCGGGGAGCTGTTTTTT